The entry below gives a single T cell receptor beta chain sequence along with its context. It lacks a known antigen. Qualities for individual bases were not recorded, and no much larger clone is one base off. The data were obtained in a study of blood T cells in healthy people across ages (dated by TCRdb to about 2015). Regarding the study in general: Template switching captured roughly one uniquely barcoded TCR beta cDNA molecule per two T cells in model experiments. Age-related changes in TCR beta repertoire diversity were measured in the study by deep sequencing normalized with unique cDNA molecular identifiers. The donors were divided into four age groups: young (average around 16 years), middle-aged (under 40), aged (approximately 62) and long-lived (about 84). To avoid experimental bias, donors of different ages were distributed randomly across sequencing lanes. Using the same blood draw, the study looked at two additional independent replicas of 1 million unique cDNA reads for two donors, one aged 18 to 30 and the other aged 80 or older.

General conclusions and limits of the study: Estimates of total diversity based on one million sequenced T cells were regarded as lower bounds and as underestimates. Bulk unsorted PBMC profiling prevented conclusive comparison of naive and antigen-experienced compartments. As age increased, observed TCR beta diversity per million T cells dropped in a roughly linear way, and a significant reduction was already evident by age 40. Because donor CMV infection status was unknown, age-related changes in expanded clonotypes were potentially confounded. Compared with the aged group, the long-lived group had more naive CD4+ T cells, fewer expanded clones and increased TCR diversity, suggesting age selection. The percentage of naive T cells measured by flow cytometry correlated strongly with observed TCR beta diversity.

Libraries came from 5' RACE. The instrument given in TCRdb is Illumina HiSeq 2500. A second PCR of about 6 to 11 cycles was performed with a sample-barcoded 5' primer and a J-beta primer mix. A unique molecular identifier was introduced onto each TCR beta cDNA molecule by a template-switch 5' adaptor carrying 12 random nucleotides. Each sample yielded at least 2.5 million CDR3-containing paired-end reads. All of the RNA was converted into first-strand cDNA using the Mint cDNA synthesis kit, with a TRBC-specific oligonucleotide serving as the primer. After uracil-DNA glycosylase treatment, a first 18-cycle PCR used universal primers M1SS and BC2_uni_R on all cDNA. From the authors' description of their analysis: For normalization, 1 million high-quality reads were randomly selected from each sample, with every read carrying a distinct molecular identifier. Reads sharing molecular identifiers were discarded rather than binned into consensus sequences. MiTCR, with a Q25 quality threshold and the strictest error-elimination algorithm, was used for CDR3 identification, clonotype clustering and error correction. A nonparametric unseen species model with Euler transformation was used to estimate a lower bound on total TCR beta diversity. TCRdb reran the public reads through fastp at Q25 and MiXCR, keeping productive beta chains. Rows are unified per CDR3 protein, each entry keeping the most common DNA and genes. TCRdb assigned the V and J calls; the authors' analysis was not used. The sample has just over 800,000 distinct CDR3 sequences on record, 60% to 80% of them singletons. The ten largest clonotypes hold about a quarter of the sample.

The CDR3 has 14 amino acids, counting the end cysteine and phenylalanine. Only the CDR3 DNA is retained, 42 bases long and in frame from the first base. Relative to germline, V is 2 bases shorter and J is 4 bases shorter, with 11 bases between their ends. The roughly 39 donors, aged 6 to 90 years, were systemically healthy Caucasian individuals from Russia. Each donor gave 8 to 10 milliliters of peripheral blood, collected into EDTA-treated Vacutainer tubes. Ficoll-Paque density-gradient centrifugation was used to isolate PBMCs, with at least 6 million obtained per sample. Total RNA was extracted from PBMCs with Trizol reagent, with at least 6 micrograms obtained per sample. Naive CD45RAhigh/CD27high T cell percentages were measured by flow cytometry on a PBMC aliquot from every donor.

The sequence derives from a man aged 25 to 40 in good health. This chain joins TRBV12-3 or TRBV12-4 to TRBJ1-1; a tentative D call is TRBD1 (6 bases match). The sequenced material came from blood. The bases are TGTGCCAGCAGTTTAATAGCAGGGGTCACTGAAGCTTTCTTT. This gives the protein CASSLIAGVTEAFF.